This T cell receptor (beta chain) was obtained from a study of cytomegalovirus exposure and HLA in healthy donors. Study information: Early release data held 85 million or so unique TCRs from HLA-typed donors. Study observations and caveats: The classifier was said to identify cytomegalovirus status with high specificity and sensitivity.

As concerns this clone: Its specificity is not known.

The PCR was carried out with 60 Vbeta primers and 13 Jbeta primers. Under the authors' procedure: The authors later counted 65 million to 90 million unique TCR beta chains, 9 million to 14 million of them shared. Produced via immunoSEQ multiplex PCR; TCRdb's table is partial and in-frame only. For V, J and clone size, that table is used; D and trimming come from the DNA. The specimen's table records roughly 120,000 clones. The receptor comes from a middle-aged man in good health and CMV-seronegative. The sequencing sample was made of PBMCs.

The CDR3 loop is CASSSGLAGLTYNEQFF. In DNA, the CDR3 is TGTGCCAGCAGCTCGGGACTAGCGGGACTCACATACAATGAGCAGTTCTTC. The chain carries TRBV5-4 and TRBJ2-1; 13 nucleotides match TRBD2. With V trimmed by 3 bases and J by 4 bases, 7 bases remained unmatched. Germline V gene data show CDR1 as SGHNT and CDR2 as YYREEE (reference sequence). The CDR3 has 17 residues.